These 7 T cell receptor beta chains share one sample of origin, sequenced in a study of cytomegalovirus exposure and HLA in healthy donors. The PCR employed 60 Vbeta primers together with 13 Jbeta primers. Sequencing was performed with immunoSEQ multiplex PCR; in TCRdb, only in-frame clones are kept and a portion is missing. The sample shows around 100,000 clones, and around 6.5% sits with its ten largest clones. Sequencing was carried out using PBMCs. The source is a man aged 35 to 55 in good health and CMV-seropositive.

The gene calls are TRBV11-2 and TRBJ2-7; 10 positions agree with TRBD2. The CDR3 length is 16 residues. V dropped 5 bases and J dropped 2; count of bases not matched to a gene: 9. Per the germline V gene, CDR1 is SGHAT and CDR2 is FQNNGV. CDR3 coding DNA: TGTGCCAGCAGCCTATCAACTAGCGGGAACGCCTACGAGCAGTACTTC. Protein sequence: CASSLSTSGNAYEQYF.

The chain uses TRBV4-2 and TRBJ2-5, with 10 bases matching TRBD2. Gene TRBJ2-7 matches the end of the DNA better, so the J call may be wrong. CDR1 and CDR2 (germline): LGHNA, YNFKEQ. The CDR3 covers 20 residues. The CDR3 spells CASSQDLAGVYTPSSYEQYF. CDR3 bases: TGTGCCAGCAGCCAAGATCTAGCGGGAGTATATACACCTAGCTCCTACGAGCAGTACTTC.

The chain is built from TRBV5-1 and TRBJ2-5; 7 nucleotides agree with TRBD2. Trimming cost V 4 bases and J 0 bases; bases outside gene matches: 9. In germline, CDR1 is SGHRS, CDR2 YFSETQ. CDR3 length: 16 amino acids. The CDR3 region has the DNA TGCGCCAGCAGCCCTAGGGGAGCGGGGTACCAAGAGACCCAGTACTTC. This translates into CASSPRGAGYQETQYF.

The V and J genes are TRBV9 and TRBJ1-2; 7 nucleotides align to TRBD1. CDR3 length equals 18 residues. Germline-derived CDR1 and CDR2 are SGDLS and YYNGEE. With 0 bases clipped from V and 3 bases from J, the junction kept 14 bases outside the gene matches. The CDR3 coding sequence is TGTGCCAGCAGCGTAGAATTAGGCAGGGGGAGAGATTACTATGGCTACACCTTC. This translates into CASSVELGRGRDYYGYTF.

The CDR3 DNA follows: TGTGCCAGCAGCCAAGCTAGCGGGAGTGCAGATACGCAGTATTTT. Its translation is CASSQASGSADTQYF. The chain joins TRBV4-2 to TRBJ2-3; 10 bases fit TRBD2. The ends lost 1 base at V and 4 bases at J; junction bases unmatched: 2. CDR3 length: 15 residues. Germline loops: CDR1 LGHNA, CDR2 YNFKEQ.

The CDR3 protein is CASSRRAPGQETQYF. As DNA, the CDR3 is TGTGCCAGCAGTAGGAGGGCTCCGGGCCAAGAGACCCAGTACTTC. The chain employs TRBV6-5 and TRBJ2-5; the D gene is possibly TRBD2 (6 bases). This CDR3 spans 15 amino acids. V dropped 5 bases and J dropped 1 base, with 14 bases sitting between them. CDR1 is MNHEY, CDR2 SVGAGI, per germline.

The rearrangement joins TRBV7-3 to TRBJ2-1, with TRBD2 matching over 8 bases. After removal of 5 bases from V and 4 bases from J, the junction contained 7 bases not matched to a gene. The CDR3 length is 15 residues. Looked up from germline, CDR1 is SGHTA and CDR2 is FQGTGA. CDR3 protein: CASSPQRETYNEQFF. The DNA for the CDR3 is TGTGCCAGCAGCCCCCAGCGGGAGACGTACAATGAGCAGTTCTTC.